These 13 T cell receptor beta chains were sequenced from one sample in a study of PD-1 blockade in classical Hodgkin lymphoma. The assay was immunoSEQ multiplex PCR, and TCRdb's table has in-frame clones only and misses some. The sample lists about 20,000 clones, roughly 80% seen once, with 7.3% in the top ten. Specified time point: cycle 4 day 1 (C4D1), after less than seven weeks of nivolumab. Relapse after autologous stem cell transplantation occurred in every patient, and brentuximab vedotin exposure varied. The study isolated CD8+ T cells from thawed PBMCs by magnetic negative selection. Sequences were derived from CD8+ T cells from blood, sampled before the fourth cycle of nivolumab. Receptor source: a human donor with classical Hodgkin lymphoma.

The chain combines TRBV7-8 with TRBJ1-2; tentatively, D is TRBD1 (6 bases). This CDR3 is 15 amino acids long. Germline lookup yields CDR1 SGHVS and CDR2 FQNEAQ. V lost 1 base and J 6 bases, leaving 15 bases between the germline ends. The CDR3 coding sequence is TGTGCCAGCAGCTTAGTTACAGGGACGTCCCATGGCTACACCTTC. It specifies CASSLVTGTSHGYTF.

V usage is TRBV7-2 and J usage is TRBJ1-2, with 7 positions matching TRBD1. Trimming cost V 1 base and J 6 bases; bases outside gene matches: 8. This CDR3 has 15 amino acids. CDR1 is SGHTA, CDR2 FQGNSA, per germline. Here the CDR3 reads CASSLGGGGGDGYTF. The CDR3 nucleotides are TGTGCCAGCAGCTTAGGAGGGGGCGGTGGCGATGGCTACACCTTC.

J is TRBJ1-2 and V is TRBV7-2; maybe TRBD1 (5 bases). Germline lookup yields CDR1 SGHTA and CDR2 FQGNSA. V gave up 2 bases and J gave up 0 bases, with 10 bases separating them. The length of the CDR3 is 15 residues. The CDR3 DNA follows: TGTGCCAGCAGCTTACTGGGGACGGCTAACTATGGCTACACCTTC. Translation gives CASSLLGTANYGYTF.

This clone was counted a single time. V gene TRBV7-6 combines with J gene TRBJ2-5; no clear D gene. Trimming stripped 2 bases from V and 5 bases from J, with 6 bases between. The CDR3 spans 12 residues. Germline loops: CDR1 SGHVS, CDR2 FNYEAQ. The CDR3 DNA is TGTGCCAGCAGCTTATTAGATGAGACCCAGTACTTC. This codes for CASSLLDETQYF.

This clone was detected only once. The V and J genes are TRBV7-6 and TRBJ2-1; 10 positions agree with TRBD2. Germline trimming cut 5 bases from V and 8 bases from J; bases unmatched to any gene: 6. Per the germline V gene, CDR1 is SGHVS and CDR2 is FNYEAQ. The CDR3 totals 14 residues. This CDR3 is CASSPSGGFDEQFF. CDR3 DNA: TGTGCCAGCAGCCCTAGCGGGGGCTTTGATGAGCAGTTCTTC.

The genes are TRBV11-2 and TRBJ2-5, with 7 bases aligning to TRBD2. CDR1 SGHAT and CDR2 FQNNGV come from the germline V gene. V dropped 5 bases and J dropped 5; count of bases not matched to a gene: 8. The length of the CDR3 is 14 residues. This CDR3 is CASSRLGGSETQYF. CDR3 in DNA: TGTGCCAGCAGCCGACTGGGGGGGAGTGAGACCCAGTACTTC.

The J gene is TRBJ2-7, the V gene TRBV9, with a weak D call TRBD1 (6 bases). The V and J ends lost 0 bases and 0 bases respectively, with 7 bases between them. The CDR3 has 14 amino acids. The germline gives CDR1 SGDLS, CDR2 YYNGEE. Here the CDR3 reads CASSVADSSYEQYF. The CDR3 region has the DNA TGTGCCAGCAGCGTAGCGGACAGCTCCTACGAGCAGTACTTC.

V usage is TRBV4-1 and J usage is TRBJ2-7, with unresolved D. Per germline, CDR1 MGHRA and CDR2 YSYEKL. CDR3 size: 13 residues. V lost 0 bases to trimming and J lost 2 bases, with 5 bases between them. The CDR3 sequence: CASSQDATYEQYF. CDR3 DNA: TGCGCCAGCAGCCAAGACGCCACCTACGAGCAGTACTTC.

This clone was counted a single time. The genes are TRBV6-6 and TRBJ1-2; D is possibly TRBD1 (6 bases). Germline V gene lookup returns CDR1 MNHNY and CDR2 SVGAGI (reference sequence). The germline V and J ends were trimmed by 2 bases and 4 bases, with 14 bases remaining between them. The CDR3 length is 15 residues. The CDR3 is CASSYMGGASYGYTF. CDR3 in DNA: TGTGCCAGCAGTTACATGGGGGGCGCGAGCTATGGCTACACCTTC.

This sequence joins TRBV7-6 and TRBJ2-3, with no clear D. The germline V gene has CDR1 SGHVS and CDR2 FNYEAQ. V lost 1 base and J 2 bases, leaving 16 bases between the germline ends. This CDR3 is built from 17 residues. The DNA of the CDR3 is TGTGCCAGCAGCTTAGGGGTAATCCAGACCGACACAGATACGCAGTATTTT. Its protein product is CASSLGVIQTDTDTQYF.

This clone was observed a single time. The chain links TRBV19 to TRBJ1-6; D is undetermined. The CDR3 consists of 12 residues. V gave up 11 bases and J gave up 7 bases, with 12 bases separating them. Germline V gives CDR1 LNHDA, CDR2 SQIVND (reference sequence). The CDR3 DNA sequence: TGTGCCGCAGCCACGGGAAATTCACCCCTCCACTTT. Translation: CAAATGNSPLHF.

CDR3 coding DNA: TGTGCTAGTGGCCCCGGACAGTCCTATGGCTACACCTTC. This encodes CASGPGQSYGYTF. The rearrangement links TRBV12-5 to TRBJ1-2, with a possible D match to TRBD1 (6 bases). There are 13 residues in the CDR3. Germline-derived CDR1 and CDR2 are LGHNT and FRNRAP. Trimming took 6 bases from V and 4 from J, leaving 12 bases between them.

The CDR3 loop reads CASIHRGQGVEKLFF. The CDR3 nucleotides are TGTGCCAGCATCCATCGGGGACAGGGGGTTGAAAAACTGTTTTTT. The rearrangement uses TRBV11-2 and TRBJ1-4; the match to TRBD1 covers 11 bases. The CDR3 spans 15 residues. The germline V gene encodes CDR1 SGHAT and CDR2 FQNNGV. With V trimmed by 7 bases and J by 7 bases, 8 bases remained unmatched. Variable domain in full (rest from reference TRBV11-2 and TRBJ1-4): EAGVAQSPRYKIIEKRQSVAFWCNPISGHATLYWYQQILGQGPKLLIQFQNNGVVDDSQLPKDRFSAERLKGVDSTLKIQPAKLEDSAVYLCASIHRGQGVEKLFFGSGTQLSVL.